These T cell receptor beta chains were read from a single sample in a study of response to subunit inactivated influenza vaccine. TCRdb re-called the RT-PCR reads with MiXCR, one entry per CDR3 protein. The repertoire holds hundreds of thousands of distinct CDR3 sequences, with over 25% as singletons. Sequenced here: CD4+ T cells sorted from PBMCs, sampled roughly 5 days after vaccination. The receptor set was obtained from a man aged 50 to 60 who received an inactivated influenza vaccine. Each CDR3 is given with its conserved first and last residue. Each record gives: D gene, clone size, V gene, J gene, CDR3 DNA, CDR3 protein. D genes are given only for firm matches. Size values are once, few and many counts, or a class for expanded clones, and some rows have none.

TRBD1	many	TRBV20-1	TRBJ1-5	TGCAGTGCTAGAGGGGGCGGGACAGGTAACAAAGAGCCCCAGCATTTT	CSARGGGTGNKEPQHF
TRBD2	few	TRBV7-2	TRBJ2-3	TGTGCCAGCAGCTTAAGCGGGGGGTATACAGATACGCAGTATTTT	CASSLSGGYTDTQYF
-	few	TRBV6-4	TRBJ2-2	TGTGCCAGCAGCTCATGGTCCGGGGAGCTGTTTTTT	CASSSWSGELFF
-	-	TRBV7-9	TRBJ2-1	TGTGCCAGCAGGGCAGAGACGGATTACCTTTACAATGAGCAGTTCTTC	CASRAETDYLYNEQFF
-	many	TRBV12-3/TRBV12-4	TRBJ2-3	TGTGCCAGCAGTTCACGGGGGACAGATACGCAGTATTTT	CASSSRGTDTQYF
-	many	TRBV7-2	TRBJ1-5	TGTGCCAGCAGCTCCAAGAGCAATCAGCCCCAGCATTTT	CASSSKSNQPQHF
-	-	TRBV5-1	TRBJ1-1	TGCGCCAGCAGCTTGGGTTGGGGGGACACTGAAGCTTTCTTT	CASSLGWGDTEAFF
-	-	TRBV4-3	TRBJ2-7	TGCGCCAGCAGCCAGATCCGGGACACAAGATACGAGCAGTACTTC	CASSQIRDTRYEQYF
-	few	TRBV18	TRBJ2-3	TGTGCCAGCTCACCAAGGCAGGGTTTGGGCACAGATACGCAGTATTTT	CASSPRQGLGTDTQYF
-	few	TRBV5-6	TRBJ2-6	TGTGCCAGCAGCTTCTGGCAGGGTAGTTTCCTGACTTTC	CASSFWQGSFLTF
-	few	TRBV28	TRBJ2-2	TGTGCCAGCAGTCTCTATGGGGCCTCGAACACCGGGGAGCTGTTTTTT	CASSLYGASNTGELFF
TRBD2	-	TRBV20-1	TRBJ2-7	TGCAGTGCTTCACTAGCGGCTAAAATCTACGAGCAGTACTTC	CSASLAAKIYEQYF
TRBD2	-	TRBV7-2	TRBJ2-3	TGTGCCAGCAGCTTAGCAAACAGCGGGGGGGTTGGGGGAACGCAGTATTTT	CASSLANSGGVGGTQYF
TRBD2	few	TRBV28	TRBJ2-3	TGTGCCAGCAGAAACACGGGGGGGCCGTTTTCGGATACGCAGTATTTT	CASRNTGGPFSDTQYF
TRBD2	few	TRBV24-1	TRBJ2-3	TGTGCCACCAGTGAGACCGGGACTAGCGCTACAGATACGCAGTATTTT	CATSETGTSATDTQYF
-	-	TRBV7-8	TRBJ2-7	TGTGCCAGCAGCAAGGACAAGAGCTCCTACGAGCAGTACTTC	CASSKDKSSYEQYF
TRBD1	-	TRBV5-6	TRBJ2-1	TGTGCCAGCATCCCACCCCCGGGACAGGGGCCATTCTCCTACAATGAGCAGTTCTTC	CASIPPPGQGPFSYNEQFF
-	-	TRBV3-1	TRBJ2-2	TGTGCCAGCGGGGGTTTGACCGGGGAGCTGTTTTTT	CASGGLTGELFF
-	few	TRBV20-1	TRBJ2-3	TGCAGTGCTAATAATCGTGTATGGGACACAGATACGCAGTATTTT	CSANNRVWDTDTQYF
TRBD2	many	TRBV5-1	TRBJ2-1	TGTGCCAGCAGCTTAGGGCTAGCGGTTTCCTACAATGAGCAGTTCTTC	CASSLGLAVSYNEQFF
TRBD2	-	TRBV9	TRBJ2-3	TGTGCCAGCAATGGCGGGAGCGGTACAGATACGCAGTATTTT	CASNGGSGTDTQYF
TRBD1	few	TRBV24-1	TRBJ2-1	TGTGCCACCAGTGGTGTGACAGGGTCATACAATGAGCAGTTCTTC	CATSGVTGSYNEQFF
-	few	TRBV12-3/TRBV12-4	TRBJ2-1	TGTGCCAGCACCAGAAGCGCGATGCACAATGAGCAGTTCTTC	CASTRSAMHNEQFF
-	-	TRBV25-1	TRBJ2-1	TGTGCCAGCAGGTCTGGACCTCTCGCGGGTGAGCAGTTCTTC	CASRSGPLAGEQFF
-	-	TRBV24-1	TRBJ1-5	TGTGCCACCAGTGATGGGGTCGATCAGCCCCAGCATTTT	CATSDGVDQPQHF
-	-	TRBV24-1	TRBJ1-4	TGTGCCACCAGTCGGACGGCTAATGAAAAACTGTTTTTT	CATSRTANEKLFF
-	few	TRBV18	TRBJ2-2	TGTGCCAGCTGCCGATCGGGCACCGGGGAGCTGTTTTTT	CASCRSGTGELFF
-	few	TRBV20-1	TRBJ2-7	TGCAGTGCTAGAGTTTACAGGGAGAGCTCCTACGAGCAGTACTTC	CSARVYRESSYEQYF
-	-	TRBV5-1	TRBJ2-1	TGCGCCAGCTTCCCCGAGCCATCCGACAATGAGCAGTTCTTC	CASFPEPSDNEQFF
-	-	TRBV10-3	TRBJ1-1	TGTGCCATCAGTGGGGCAGGGCGTCACACTGAAGCTTTCTTT	CAISGAGRHTEAFF
-	few	TRBV4-2	TRBJ2-7	TGTGCCAGCAGCCAAAATCCGGAAGGGGAGCAGTACTTC	CASSQNPEGEQYF
-	-	TRBV20-1	TRBJ1-1	TGCAGTGCTCGCTCCCCGCGGGGGCAAGGGACTGAAGCTTTCTTT	CSARSPRGQGTEAFF
TRBD1	-	TRBV7-9	TRBJ1-4	TGTGCCAGCAGAAAACAGGGGGCAACTAATGAAAAACTGTTTTTT	CASRKQGATNEKLFF
-	few	TRBV7-8	TRBJ2-1	TGTGCCAGCAGCTCGAACATGGTAGGTCCTAGAAATGAGCAGTTCTTC	CASSSNMVGPRNEQFF
TRBD1	few	TRBV12-3/TRBV12-4	TRBJ1-4	TGTGCCAGCAGGCGGACAGGCGGGAATGAAAAACTGTTTTTT	CASRRTGGNEKLFF
TRBD1	-	TRBV7-3	TRBJ2-7	TGTGCCAGCAGCCAGACAGGGGACTCCTACGAGCAGTACTTC	CASSQTGDSYEQYF
-	-	TRBV5-1	TRBJ1-1	TGCGCCAGCAGCTCCAAACCAGGTGGGACTGAAGCTTTCTTT	CASSSKPGGTEAFF
-	-	TRBV28	TRBJ2-5	TGTGCCAGCAGGGTACAGCAAGAGACCCAGTACTTC	CASRVQQETQYF
TRBD2	few	TRBV12-3/TRBV12-4	TRBJ2-4	TGTGCCAGCATGTCTAGCGGGGGGGCGTTGTCGTACTTC	CASMSSGGALSYF
TRBD1	-	TRBV20-1	TRBJ1-6	TGCAGTGCTAGAGGACAGGGACGGAGACCCCTCCACTTT	CSARGQGRRPLHF
-	few	TRBV20-1	TRBJ2-7	TGCAGTGCTAGAGATAGGAACTCCTACGAGCAGTACTTC	CSARDRNSYEQYF
TRBD2	few	TRBV24-1	TRBJ2-1	TGTGCCACCAGTGGCACAATTCTAGCGGGTAGTTACAATGAGCAGTTCTTC	CATSGTILAGSYNEQFF
TRBD2	once	TRBV25-1	TRBJ2-2	TGTGCCAGCAGCGCTACCGGGACTAGCGGGAGCGGTTGGTACACCGGGGAGCTGTTTTTT	CASSATGTSGSGWYTGELFF
-	-	TRBV6-1	TRBJ2-7	TGTGCCAGCAGTGATAGGACTACGATGGTGCGATACGAGCAGTACTTC	CASSDRTTMVRYEQYF
-	few	TRBV20-1	TRBJ2-5	TGCAGTGCTAGAGATGTTGGGGGTGGGAAGACCCAGTACTTC	CSARDVGGGKTQYF
TRBD2	-	TRBV2	TRBJ2-2	TGTGCCAGCAGTGTTTTGGGCGGGAGTGGCTCCGGGGAGCTGTTTTTT	CASSVLGGSGSGELFF
TRBD1	few	TRBV6-6	TRBJ1-6	TGTGCCAGCAGGGGGACAGTGGTTTCACCCCTCCACTTT	CASRGTVVSPLHF